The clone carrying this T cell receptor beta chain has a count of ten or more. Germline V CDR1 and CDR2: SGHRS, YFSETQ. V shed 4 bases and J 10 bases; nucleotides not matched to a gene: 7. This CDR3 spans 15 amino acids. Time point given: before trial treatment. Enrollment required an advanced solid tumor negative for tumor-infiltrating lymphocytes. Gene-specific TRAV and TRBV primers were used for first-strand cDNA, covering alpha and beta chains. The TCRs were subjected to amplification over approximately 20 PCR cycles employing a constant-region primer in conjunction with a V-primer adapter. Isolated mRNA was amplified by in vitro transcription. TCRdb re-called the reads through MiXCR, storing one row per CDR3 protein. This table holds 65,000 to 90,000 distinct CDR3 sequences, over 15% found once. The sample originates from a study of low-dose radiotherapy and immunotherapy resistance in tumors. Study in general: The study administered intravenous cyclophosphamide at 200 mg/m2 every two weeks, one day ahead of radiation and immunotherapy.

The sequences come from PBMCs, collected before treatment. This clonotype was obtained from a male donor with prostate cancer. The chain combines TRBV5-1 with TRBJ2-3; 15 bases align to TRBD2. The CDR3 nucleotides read TGCGCCAGCAGCCATGGACTAGCGGGGGGGCTATCGCAGTATTTT. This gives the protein CASSHGLAGGLSQYF.